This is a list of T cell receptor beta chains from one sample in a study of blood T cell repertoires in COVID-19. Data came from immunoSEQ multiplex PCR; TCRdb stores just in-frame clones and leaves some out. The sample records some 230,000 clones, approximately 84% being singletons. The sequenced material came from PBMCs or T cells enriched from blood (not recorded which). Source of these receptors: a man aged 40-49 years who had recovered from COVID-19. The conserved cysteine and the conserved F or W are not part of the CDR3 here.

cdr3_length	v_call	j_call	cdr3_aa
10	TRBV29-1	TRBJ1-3	SFRQGGNTIY
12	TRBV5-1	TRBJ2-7	ASSLSRRDYEQY
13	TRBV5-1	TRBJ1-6	ASSQTGSSNSPLH
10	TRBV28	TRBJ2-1	ASSLPGYEQF
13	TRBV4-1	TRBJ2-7	ASSQEYGSSYEQY
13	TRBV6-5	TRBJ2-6	ASSSQGAGANVLT
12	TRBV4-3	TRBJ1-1	ASSQGLMNTEAF
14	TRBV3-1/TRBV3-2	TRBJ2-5	ASSLDPGQGSETQY
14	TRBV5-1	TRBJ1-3	ASSPDSAYSGNTIY
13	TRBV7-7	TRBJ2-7	ASSLAPTGSYEQY
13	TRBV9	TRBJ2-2	ASSVLQGGSGELF
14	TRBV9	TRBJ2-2	ASSVGPGSDTGELF
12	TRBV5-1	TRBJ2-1	ASSLESSGSISF
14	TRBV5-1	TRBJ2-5	ASSFTSGGTQETQY
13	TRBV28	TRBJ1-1	ASSFRDRAATEAF
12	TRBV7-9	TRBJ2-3	ASSSSAGTDTQY
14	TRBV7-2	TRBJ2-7	ASSLDGTSGSYEQY
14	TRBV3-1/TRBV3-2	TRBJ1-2	ASSQDFAGANYGYT
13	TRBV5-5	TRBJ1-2	ASSLYLEAGYGYT
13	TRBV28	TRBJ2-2	ASSSRTGNTGELF
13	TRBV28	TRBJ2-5	ASSSAGGVQETQY
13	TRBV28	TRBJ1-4	ASTMTKGPGLKLF
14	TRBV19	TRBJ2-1	ASTDLSASSYNEQF